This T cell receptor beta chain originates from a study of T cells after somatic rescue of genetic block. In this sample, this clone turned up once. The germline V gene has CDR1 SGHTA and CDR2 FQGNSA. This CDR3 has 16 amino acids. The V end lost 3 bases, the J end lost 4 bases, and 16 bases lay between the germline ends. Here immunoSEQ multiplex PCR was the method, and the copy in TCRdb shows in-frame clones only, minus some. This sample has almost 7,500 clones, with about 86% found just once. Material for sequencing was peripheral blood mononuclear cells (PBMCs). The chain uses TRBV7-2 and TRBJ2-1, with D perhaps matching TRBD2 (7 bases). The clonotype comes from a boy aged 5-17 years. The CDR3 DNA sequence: TGTGCCAGCAGCTTTACTAGGGGGGGTCGGTACAATGAGCAGTTCTTC. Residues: CASSFTRGGRYNEQFF.